This T cell receptor (beta chain) was captured by sequencing in a study of blood T cell repertoires in COVID-19. As for the study in general: The United States, Italy and Spain were the sources of the acute and convalescent COVID-19 samples. PBMCs, B-cell-depleted T cells, or T cells were the source of the cDNA or gDNA that made up the material.

The CDR3 contains 15 residues. The germline V gene has CDR1 LNHDA and CDR2 SQIVND (reference sequence). V was pared by 8 bases and J by 0 bases, with 9 bases of the junction left unmatched. Per the authors' pipeline: Amplification from reference gene primers served as the basis for estimated nucleated cell counts. Produced via immunoSEQ multiplex PCR; TCRdb's table is partial and in-frame only. The DNA gave D and trimming, while V, J and clone size come from that table. This table has some 150,000 clones, just under 85% appearing once. The TCR originated in a woman in her thirties or forties with active or convalescent COVID-19. The chain uses TRBV19 and TRBJ1-1; 7 bases fit TRBD1. Sequencing input: peripheral blood. CDR3 protein: CASREGGRMNTEAFF. Written as DNA, the CDR3 is TGTGCCAGTCGGGAAGGGGGCCGCATGAACACTGAAGCTTTCTTT.